The clone carrying this TCR beta chain was found once. These data belong to a study of cytomegalovirus exposure and HLA in healthy donors. Germline V gene data show CDR1 as SEHNR and CDR2 as FQNEAQ (reference sequence). The CDR3 runs to 16 residues. The V and J ends lost 3 bases and 6 bases respectively, with 18 bases between them. The PCR was carried out with 60 Vbeta primers and 13 Jbeta primers. Some clones are missing from TCRdb's copy, which holds only in-frame ones; the method was immunoSEQ multiplex PCR. The sample has roughly 150,000 clones; around 77% are singletons. The source material was PBMCs. This TCR came from a man aged 25 to 40 in good health. The rearrangement joins TRBV7-9 to TRBJ2-1; D is perhaps TRBD1 (5 bases). The CDR3 nucleotides are TGTGCCAGCAGCTTCGTTCAGGGTGTGGGCTCCAATGAGCAGTTCTTC. It yields the protein CASSFVQGVGSNEQFF.